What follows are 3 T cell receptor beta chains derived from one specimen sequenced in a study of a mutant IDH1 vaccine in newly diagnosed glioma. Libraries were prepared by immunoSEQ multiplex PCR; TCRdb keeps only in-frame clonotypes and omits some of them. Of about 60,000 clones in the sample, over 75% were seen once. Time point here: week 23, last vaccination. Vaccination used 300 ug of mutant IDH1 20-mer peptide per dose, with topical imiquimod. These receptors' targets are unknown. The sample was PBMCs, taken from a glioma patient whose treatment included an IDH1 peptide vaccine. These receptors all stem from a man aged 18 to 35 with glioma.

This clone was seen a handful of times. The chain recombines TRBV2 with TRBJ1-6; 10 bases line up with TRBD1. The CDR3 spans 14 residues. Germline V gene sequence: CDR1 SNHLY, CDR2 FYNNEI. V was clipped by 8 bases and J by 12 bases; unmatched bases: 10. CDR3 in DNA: TGTGCCAGCGTTCCGGACAGGGGGAGACTACCCCTCCACTTT. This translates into CASVPDRGRLPLHF.

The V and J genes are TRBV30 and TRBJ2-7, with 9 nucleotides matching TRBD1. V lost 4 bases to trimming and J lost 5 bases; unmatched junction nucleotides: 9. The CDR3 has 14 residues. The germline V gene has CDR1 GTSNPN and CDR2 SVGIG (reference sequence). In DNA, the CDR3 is TGTGCCTGGAAACCCCCGGACAGGGGCCACGAGCAGTACTTC. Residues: CAWKPPDRGHEQYF.

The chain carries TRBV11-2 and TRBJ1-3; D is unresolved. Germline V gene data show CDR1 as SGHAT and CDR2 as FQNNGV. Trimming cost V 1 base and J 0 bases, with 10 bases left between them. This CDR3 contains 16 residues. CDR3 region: CASSLGYGSSGNTIYF. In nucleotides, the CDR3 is TGTGCCAGCAGCTTAGGATACGGCAGCTCTGGAAACACCATATATTTT.